Listed below are T cell receptor beta chains from one sample, sequenced in a study of identical twins. One entry per CDR3 protein, called by TCRdb with MiXCR from the 5' RACE reads. The sample has 350,000 to 450,000 distinct CDR3 sequences, about 18% seen once. Sequenced input: naive T cells sorted from blood. All receptors derive from a man aged 50 to 59 in good health. Both conserved end residues are trimmed from each CDR3. Fields, in order: clone size, J gene, D gene, V gene, CDR3 protein. A D gene is named only where the DNA matches it firmly. Where a row states a size, it is once, few, many or the class of an expanded clone; other rows omit it.

>NA|TRBJ2-7|TRBD2|TRBV27
ASTHQRGTGEQY
>few|TRBJ1-1|NA|TRBV5-6
ASNRVSRTEAF
>NA|TRBJ1-1|NA|TRBV28
ASSFGNMNTEAF
>many|TRBJ2-5|NA|TRBV7-7
ASSSYPSGGGQETQY
>NA|TRBJ2-7|TRBD2|TRBV6-5
ASSNPPGRMGGEQY
>many|TRBJ1-1|NA|TRBV7-9
ASSPDPGNTEAF
>NA|TRBJ2-7|TRBD2|TRBV12-3/TRBV12-4
ASSILAGSAEQY
>few|TRBJ2-7|TRBD2|TRBV4-2
ASSHRAGASHYEQY
>few|TRBJ2-1|TRBD2|TRBV10-3
AIGRTSGSDEQF
>few|TRBJ1-6|TRBD1|TRBV3-1
ASSHWTGGDSPLH
>many|TRBJ2-1|TRBD1|TRBV19
ATQGTGDPYNEQF
>many|TRBJ2-1|TRBD2|TRBV20-1
SARTQRGPPYNEQF
>NA|TRBJ1-2|TRBD1|TRBV12-3/TRBV12-4
ASSLGGQGTSGYT
>few|TRBJ2-7|TRBD2|TRBV25-1
ASRPGTSGRYEQY
>few|TRBJ2-3|NA|TRBV10-3
AIKGTISTDTQY
>many|TRBJ2-1|NA|TRBV3-1
ASSRLGEQF
>many|TRBJ2-1|TRBD2|TRBV7-9
ASRERDYITNEQF
>NA|TRBJ2-1|TRBD2|TRBV5-1
ASRPGLAGRRPYNEQF
>NA|TRBJ2-7|NA|TRBV14
ASSQEARYHEQY
>NA|TRBJ2-1|NA|TRBV7-2
ASSILHNEQF
>NA|TRBJ2-3|NA|TRBV14
ASSYYSTDTQY
>few|TRBJ1-3|NA|TRBV4-2
ASSQDLARAGNTIY
>many|TRBJ1-5|TRBD1|TRBV7-9
ASSSQGPYSNQPQH
>NA|TRBJ2-7|NA|TRBV28
ASSRIPYEQY
>few|TRBJ2-7|TRBD2|TRBV3-1
ASSQVLAGVKEQY
>few|TRBJ2-3|TRBD2|TRBV20-1
SARVVTSGNADTQY
>NA|TRBJ2-5|NA|TRBV5-1
ASSLGEAGTGDQY
>many|TRBJ2-1|TRBD1|TRBV6-1
ASRRPGQGHYNEQF
>NA|TRBJ1-4|TRBD1|TRBV19
ASSSPGHDRGRANEKLF
>many|TRBJ2-4|NA|TRBV20-1
SARGADFKNIQY
>NA|TRBJ2-1|NA|TRBV29-1
SVEGTGDYNEQF
>many|TRBJ2-1|NA|TRBV7-8
ASSPAGTYSYNEQF
>few|TRBJ2-2|TRBD2|TRBV10-3
AISETWTSGNTGELF
>many|TRBJ1-6|NA|TRBV20-1
SARLSGQVNYNSPLH
>few|TRBJ2-5|NA|TRBV30
AWSATTHSETQY
>few|TRBJ1-1|TRBD1|TRBV29-1
SVEDPDRGLKAF
>NA|TRBJ2-1|NA|TRBV15
ATSRGRYNEQF
>NA|TRBJ1-1|NA|TRBV4-2
ASSQAVNTEAF
>many|TRBJ2-1|TRBD2|TRBV5-1
ASSLANSLAGGSKNEQF
>NA|TRBJ2-1|NA|TRBV5-1
ASSLEPSERGEQF
>NA|TRBJ1-5|NA|TRBV7-8
ASSLPRQPQH
>NA|TRBJ2-7|NA|TRBV6-2/TRBV6-3
ASEGQTYEQY
>few|TRBJ2-1|NA|TRBV20-1
SAWGARYNEQF
>few|TRBJ2-1|NA|TRBV20-1
SARDRLGRYNEQF
>NA|TRBJ2-5|TRBD1|TRBV20-1
SAEDDRVQETQY
>NA|TRBJ2-7|TRBD2|TRBV4-2
ASSQESASGVYEQY
>NA|TRBJ1-1|TRBD1|TRBV9
ASSPRQGGSETF
>NA|TRBJ1-5|NA|TRBV9
ASSVGGGNSNQPQH
>NA|TRBJ2-2|TRBD1|TRBV11-2
ASSLGQGAYTGELF
>many|TRBJ1-4|TRBD1|TRBV6-2/TRBV6-3
ASSYARTGSHEKLF
>NA|TRBJ2-1|TRBD2|TRBV7-6
ASSPLPGLAGVYPNEQF
>few|TRBJ2-3|TRBD1|TRBV29-1
SVARTGGTDTQY
>few|TRBJ1-2|NA|TRBV12-3/TRBV12-4
ASSGGAGSYGYT
>NA|TRBJ2-7|NA|TRBV20-1
SASPAGQEQY
>many|TRBJ2-2|NA|TRBV20-1
SAKQGNTGELF
>many|TRBJ2-1|TRBD2|TRBV4-2
ASSQNVAGGPTTGGQF
>NA|TRBJ2-5|NA|TRBV15
ATSRDTKETQY
>few|TRBJ2-3|TRBD2|TRBV29-1
SVEGTSGRIDTQY
>NA|TRBJ2-5|NA|TRBV7-9
ASSPNSPMETQY